The 26 T cell receptor beta chains reported below all come from one sample, sequenced in a study of blood T cell repertoires in COVID-19. Some clones are missing from TCRdb's copy, which holds only in-frame ones; the method was immunoSEQ multiplex PCR. Of about 350,000 clones listed, approximately 91% are singletons. Sequenced input: PBMCs or T cells enriched from blood (not recorded which). The origin of the receptors is a woman aged 30 to 39 who had been exposed to COVID-19.

This clone appeared a single time. The chain employs TRBV25-1 and TRBJ1-5; weak D call: TRBD1 (5 bases). V was pared by 2 bases and J by 4 bases, with 21 bases between. Germline-derived CDR1 and CDR2 are MGHDK and SYGVNS. This CDR3 is built from 18 residues. The CDR3 region is CASSESGGAEGINQPQHF. CDR3 coding DNA: TGTGCCAGCAGTGAAAGCGGGGGAGCGGAGGGGATAAATCAGCCCCAGCATTTT.

The chain links TRBV28 to TRBJ1-5; the match to TRBD1 covers 11 bases. The CDR3 extends over 16 amino acids. J was trimmed by 6 bases and V by 5 bases; bases with no gene match: 9. Germline CDR1 MDHEN, CDR2 SYDVKM. CDR3 in DNA: TGTGCCAGCAGTCATTGGGACAGGGGGGCAGGTCAGCCCCAGCATTTT. Translating it yields CASSHWDRGAGQPQHF.

The chain recombines TRBV30 with TRBJ2-7; 9 nucleotides line up with TRBD1. The CDR3 contains 14 residues. The V segment lost 1 base and the J segment 4 bases; nucleotides outside the gene matches: 5. Germline V gene data show CDR1 as GTSNPN and CDR2 as SVGIG (reference sequence). The DNA of the CDR3 is TGTGCCTGGAGTGAGGGACAGGGCCTATACGAGCAGTACTTC. Translated, it gives CAWSEGQGLYEQYF.

The V call is TRBV5-1, the J call TRBJ1-2, with D tentatively TRBD1 (5 bases). Per germline, CDR1 SGHRS and CDR2 YFSETQ. The CDR3 has 14 residues. With 3 bases removed from V and 4 bases from J, the gap between germline ends came to 13 bases. The CDR3 nucleotides are TGCGCCAGCAGCTCAGACAGTCTATTCTATGGCTACACCTTC. Translation gives CASSSDSLFYGYTF. Complete variable domain (other parts from reference TRBV5-1 and TRBJ1-2): KAGVTQTPRYLIKTRGQQVTLSCSPISGHRSVSWYQQTPGQGLQFLFEYFSETQRNKGNFPGRFSGRQFSNSRSEMNVSTLELGDSALYLCASSSDSLFYGYTFGSGTRLTVV.

The chain is built from TRBV14 and TRBJ1-4, with 7 nucleotides matching TRBD1. The CDR3 length is 17 residues. Germline CDR1 is SGHDN and CDR2 is FVKESK. With V trimmed by 3 bases and J by 1 base, 8 bases remained unmatched. The CDR3 is CASSQPRQGGTNEKLFF. The CDR3, as DNA: TGTGCCAGCAGCCAGCCTCGACAGGGCGGAACTAATGAAAAACTGTTTTTT.

This chain connects TRBV9 to TRBJ2-6; possible D gene TRBD1, 6 bases. Germline V lookup: CDR1 SGDLS, CDR2 YYNGEE. Trimming cost V 4 bases and J 0 bases, with 17 bases left between them. There are 18 residues in the CDR3. CDR3 region: CASSTSTTGNSGANVLTF. The CDR3, as DNA: TGTGCCAGCAGCACCTCGACAACAGGGAACTCTGGGGCCAACGTCCTGACTTTC.

V and J are TRBV5-4 and TRBJ2-2; D is possibly TRBD2 (6 bases). CDR3 length: 16 amino acids. V lost 0 bases and J 5 bases, leaving 14 bases between the germline ends. Germline V CDR1 and CDR2: SGHNT, YYREEE (reference sequence). The CDR3 coding sequence is TGTGCCAGCAGCTTGGTTTCGGGAGTCGAGACCGGGGAGCTGTTTTTT. Protein product: CASSLVSGVETGELFF.

This clone was detected only once. This chain uses TRBV3-1 (or the pseudogene TRBV3-2) with TRBJ2-3, with 9 bases aligning to TRBD1. J was trimmed by 4 bases and V by 4 bases; bases with no gene match: 6. This CDR3 is 15 amino acids long. Germline CDR1 reads LGHDT; CDR2 reads YNNKEL (reference sequence). The CDR3 is CASSPGDRAPDTQYF. The DNA of the CDR3 is TGTGCCAGCAGCCCTGGGGACAGGGCCCCAGATACGCAGTATTTT.

This chain connects TRBV28 to TRBJ2-7, with D possibly matching TRBD1 (6 bases). The germline CDR1 and CDR2 sequences are MDHEN and SYDVKM. CDR3 size: 13 residues. Between the trimmed V and J ends, which lost 7 bases and 1 base, there was a span of 11 bases. The DNA for the CDR3 is TGTGCCAGCACCTTGACAGGTTCCTACGAGCAGTACTTC. Its protein product is CASTLTGSYEQYF.

J is TRBJ1-2 and V is TRBV6-5; D perhaps matches TRBD1 (5 bases). Deletions cut 8 bases from V and 10 bases from J, with 17 bases between. Germline loops: CDR1 MNHEY, CDR2 SVGAGI. The CDR3 length is 12 residues. In DNA form, the CDR3 reads TGTGCCAGCCACCATGGAGGGACCGACTACACCTTC. This encodes CASHHGGTDYTF.

The chain carries TRBV9 and TRBJ1-2; 7 bases fit TRBD1. V gave up 3 bases and J gave up 8 bases; unmatched junction bases: 19. CDR1 SGDLS and CDR2 YYNGEE come from the germline V gene. This CDR3 is 17 amino acids long. The chain's CDR3 is CASSENPRDSLVFGYTF. The CDR3 region has the DNA TGTGCCAGCAGCGAGAACCCCAGGGACAGTTTGGTCTTCGGCTACACCTTC. Filled out from reference TRBV9 and TRBJ1-2, the complete variable domain reads DSGVTQTPKHLITATGQRVTLRCSPRSGDLSVYWYQQSLDQGLQFLIQYYNGEERAKGNILERFSAQQFPDLHSELNLSSLELGDSALYFCASSENPRDSLVFGYTFGSGTRLTVV.

This clone was seen a handful of times. The V call is TRBV16, the J call TRBJ2-7; 7 nucleotides match TRBD1. V dropped 8 bases and J dropped 2; count of bases not matched to a gene: 9. Germline V gene data show CDR1 as KGHSY and CDR2 as FQNENV. CDR3 length equals 14 residues. As DNA, the CDR3 is TGTGCCAGCGGGCGTGGGACAGCGACCTACGAGCAGTACTTC. It encodes CASGRGTATYEQYF. The full variable domain, rest sourced from reference TRBV16 and TRBJ2-7, is GEEVAQTPKHLVRGEGQKAKLYCAPIKGHSYVFWYQQVLKNEFKFLISFQNENVFDETGMPKERFSAKCLPNSPCSLEIQATKLEDSAVYFCASGRGTATYEQYFGPGTRLTVT.

The V and J genes are TRBV5-1 and TRBJ1-1; 7 positions agree with TRBD1. V lost 4 bases and J lost 5; bases outside the gene matches: 11. This CDR3 is built from 15 residues. From germline, CDR1 is SGHRS and CDR2 YFSETQ. CDR3 sequence: CASSQQTTGETEAFF. CDR3 nucleotide sequence: TGCGCCAGCAGCCAGCAGACAACAGGGGAAACTGAAGCTTTCTTT.

The chain links TRBV27 to TRBJ2-5, with a possible D match to TRBD2 (5 bases). The CDR3 is 14 residues long. Trimming shortened V by 10 bases and J by 0 bases, and 15 bases separated the two germline ends. The germline CDR1 and CDR2 sequences are MNHEY and SMNVEV (reference sequence). CDR3 sequence (DNA): TGTGCCACCCGGGGATCTTTGTACCAAGAGACCCAGTACTTC. Its protein product is CATRGSLYQETQYF.

The chain couples TRBV27 to TRBJ1-3; TRBD1 is a possible D gene (6 bases). V was clipped by 3 bases and J by 0 bases, with 12 bases between them. Looked up from germline, CDR1 is MNHEY and CDR2 is SMNVEV (reference sequence). This CDR3 contains 16 residues. Here the CDR3 reads CASSFSQGLSGNTIYF. The CDR3 DNA is TGTGCCAGCAGTTTTAGCCAGGGGCTCTCTGGAAACACCATATATTTT.

The table lists this clone with a few counts. The V gene is TRBV7-9, the J gene TRBJ2-7; D possibly corresponds to TRBD1 (6 bases). The V gene lost 3 bases and the J gene lost 2 bases, with 14 bases spanning the gap. Per germline, CDR1 SEHNR and CDR2 FQNEAQ (reference sequence). This CDR3 spans 15 amino acids. CDR3 DNA: TGTGCCAGCAGCTTTTTAACAGGGCAGCCCTACGAGCAGTACTTC. Residues: CASSFLTGQPYEQYF.

V is TRBV6-4 and J is TRBJ1-1; D is ambiguous. The CDR3 contains 13 residues. Germline V gene lookup returns CDR1 MRHNA and CDR2 SNTAGT. Trimming took off 5 bases at V and 1 base at J, with 8 bases between the two ends. CDR3 nucleotide sequence: TGTGCCAGCAGTACAGAGACGAACACTGAAGCTTTCTTT. Translating gives CASSTETNTEAFF.

The CDR3 loop is CASSQDHTAREGRETQYF. Here the CDR3 DNA reads TGTGCCAGCAGCCAAGACCACACGGCGCGGGAGGGCCGAGAGACCCAGTACTTC. The chain couples TRBV3-1 (or the pseudogene TRBV3-2) to TRBJ2-5, with 9 bases identical to TRBD2. This CDR3 is built from 18 residues. After removal of 0 bases from V and 4 bases from J, the junction contained 12 bases not matched to a gene. Germline V CDR1 and CDR2: LGHDT, YNNKEL (reference sequence).

V is TRBV25-1 and J is TRBJ1-4; TRBD1 agrees at 7 bases. Germline V lookup: CDR1 MGHDK, CDR2 SYGVNS. The trim removed 6 bases at V and 7 bases at J, leaving 8 bases unmatched. The CDR3 sequence is 14 residues long. The CDR3 loop is CASSKQGSGEKLFF. The CDR3, as DNA: TGTGCCAGCAGCAAACAGGGGTCGGGTGAAAAACTGTTTTTT.

The chain couples TRBV7-8 to TRBJ2-7; TRBD2 is a possible D gene (5 bases). CDR1 is SGHVS and CDR2 is FQNEAQ in the germline V gene. This CDR3 is 15 amino acids long. V lost 4 bases and J 0 bases, leaving 13 bases between the germline ends. CDR3 sequence: CASSSGLSSSYEQYF. The CDR3 coding sequence is TGTGCCAGCAGCTCCGGACTTTCAAGCTCCTACGAGCAGTACTTC.

J is TRBJ2-7 and V is TRBV28; 7 positions agree with TRBD1. V was clipped by 8 bases and J by 6 bases; unmatched bases: 7. CDR3 length: 12 amino acids. The germline V gene encodes CDR1 MDHEN and CDR2 SYDVKM. The CDR3 DNA is TGTGCCAGCCTACAGGGGTACGGCGAGCAGTACTTC. Translating gives CASLQGYGEQYF.

J is TRBJ1-3 and V is TRBV2; D perhaps matches TRBD1 (5 bases). The V gene lost 5 bases and the J gene lost 0 bases, with 14 bases spanning the gap. The CDR3 is 16 amino acids. Germline CDR1 SNHLY, CDR2 FYNNEI. The CDR3 DNA is TGTGCCAGCAGTAGAGGGACTGGAAGCTCTGGAAACACCATATATTTT. Protein sequence: CASSRGTGSSGNTIYF.

The V and J genes are TRBV28 and TRBJ1-1, with 10 positions matching TRBD1. Germline assignment: CDR1 MDHEN and CDR2 SYDVKM. V gave up 6 bases and J gave up 8 bases; unmatched junction bases: 9. The length of the CDR3 is 14 residues. The DNA for the CDR3 is TGTGCCAGCAGCCCGGGACAGGGGACGGCAGAAGCTTTCTTT. Its translation is CASSPGQGTAEAFF.

The rearrangement links TRBV3-1 (or the pseudogene TRBV3-2) to TRBJ2-7, with D possibly matching TRBD1 (5 bases). The CDR3 totals 14 residues. Trimming took off 0 bases at V and 5 bases at J, with 11 bases between the two ends. The germline gives CDR1 LGHDT, CDR2 YNNKEL (reference sequence). CDR3 region: CASSQEGRADEQYF. The CDR3 DNA reads TGTGCCAGCAGCCAAGAAGGCAGGGCCGACGAGCAGTACTTC.

The CDR3: CASSPVQGPGYTF. CDR3 nucleotide sequence: TGTGCCAGCTCACCGGTACAGGGGCCCGGCTACACCTTC. The V and J genes are TRBV18 and TRBJ1-2; TRBD1 aligns across 7 bases. Per the germline V gene, CDR1 is KGHSH and CDR2 is LQKENI. The length of the CDR3 is 13 residues. V lost 3 bases, J lost 8 bases, and 6 bases stayed unmatched.

The genes are TRBV5-1 and TRBJ2-7, with TRBD2 matching 10 bases. The CDR3 is 15 amino acids. The germline gives CDR1 SGHRS, CDR2 YFSETQ. With 4 bases clipped from V and 5 bases from J, the junction kept 9 bases outside the gene matches. The CDR3 bases are TGCGCCAGCAGCCCACCCCTACTAGCGGGGAACGAGCAGTACTTC. The encoded protein is CASSPPLLAGNEQYF.